A single TCR beta chain is shown here with its context. The antigen remains undetermined. Some clones are missing from TCRdb's copy, which holds only in-frame ones; the method was immunoSEQ multiplex PCR. The sample yields around 300,000 clones, roughly nine tenths seen once. Per germline, CDR1 MNHEY and CDR2 SMNVEV (reference sequence). V was pared by 1 base and J by 3 bases, with 5 bases of the junction left unmatched. The CDR3 covers 15 residues. The data were taken from a study of Ad26.COV2.S vaccination and SARS-CoV-2 variants. Findings and caveats of the study: Measures of TCR breadth and depth may have fallen short of total T cell responses. Substantial response breadth was reportedly seen for spike-specific CD8+ and CD4+ T cells after vaccination. Comparability of non-spike TCR breadth was observed across vaccine and placebo recipients.

Treatment: about 20 received Ad26.COV2.S at low or high dose, single or two shots; a few received placebo; per-sample allocation not given. Day 63 after the first vaccine or placebo injection was the time point for sampling. Donation came from an adult in Boston who was aged 18-55 years. Sample: peripheral blood, taken in a trial of Ad26.COV2.S vaccine versus placebo. The sequence was obtained from a person aged 18-65 years who received the Ad26.COV2.S COVID-19 vaccine or a placebo. This rearrangement joins TRBV27 to TRBJ2-7; 8 bases fit TRBD1. The CDR3 loop is CASSLYQGANYEQYF. The CDR3 bases are TGTGCCAGCAGTTTATACCAGGGGGCCAACTACGAGCAGTACTTC.